Listed below are T cell receptor beta chains from one sample, sequenced in a study of graft-versus-host responses after intestinal transplantation. Produced via immunoSEQ multiplex PCR; TCRdb's table is partial and in-frame only. The sample lists about 92,000 clones; under 85% were seen once. No cognate antigen is known for these TCRs. The sequencing here drew on unstimulated CD8+ T cells sorted from spleen or lymph node cells, taken before intestinal transplant. The receptor source for this set is a human donor who received an intestinal transplant. Both conserved end residues are part of each CDR3. Fields, in order: clone size, J gene, D gene, V gene, CDR3 protein, CDR3 DNA. The D gene is left open where the match is weak. Size is omitted from some rows. Given values are once, few, many or a class for expanded clones.

clone_size: few
j_call: TRBJ1-2
d_call: NA
v_call: TRBV4-2
cdr3_aa: CASSLGQGLYGYTF
cdr3_nt: TGTGCCAGCAGCTTAGGGCAGGGACTCTATGGCTACACCTTC

clone_size: once
j_call: TRBJ2-3
d_call: NA
v_call: TRBV7-9
cdr3_aa: CASTLTGSDTQYF
cdr3_nt: TGTGCCAGCACTTTGACAGGTTCAGATACGCAGTATTTT

clone_size: NA
j_call: TRBJ2-7
d_call: NA
v_call: TRBV15
cdr3_aa: CATSEPQLDEQYF
cdr3_nt: TGTGCCACCTCCGAGCCACAGTTGGACGAGCAGTACTTC

clone_size: NA
j_call: TRBJ2-2
d_call: NA
v_call: TRBV28
cdr3_aa: CASSLTGELFF
cdr3_nt: TGTGCCAGCAGTTTGACCGGGGAGCTGTTTTTT

clone_size: few
j_call: TRBJ2-1
d_call: TRBD2
v_call: TRBV10-1
cdr3_aa: CASRPAGEQFF
cdr3_nt: TGCGCCAGCAGACCAGCGGGAGAGCAGTTCTTC

clone_size: NA
j_call: TRBJ2-5
d_call: TRBD2
v_call: TRBV4-1
cdr3_aa: CASSQETSEKTQYF
cdr3_nt: TGCGCCAGCAGCCAAGAAACTAGCGAGAAGACCCAGTACTTC

clone_size: NA
j_call: TRBJ1-2
d_call: TRBD1
v_call: TRBV27
cdr3_aa: CASSSYRTGGGYHHGYTF
cdr3_nt: TGTGCCAGCAGTTCCTATCGGACAGGGGGCGGTTATCACCATGGCTACACCTTC

clone_size: few
j_call: TRBJ2-7
d_call: NA
v_call: TRBV28
cdr3_aa: CASSPPGVSYEQYF
cdr3_nt: TGTGCCAGCAGCCCCCCTGGGGTTTCCTACGAGCAGTACTTC

clone_size: NA
j_call: TRBJ1-4
d_call: NA
v_call: TRBV15
cdr3_aa: CATSREVGQFEKLFF
cdr3_nt: TGTGCCACCAGCAGGGAGGTCGGACAGTTTGAAAAACTGTTTTTT

clone_size: NA
j_call: TRBJ1-6
d_call: NA
v_call: TRBV6-7
cdr3_aa: CASPTGGQPNSPLHF
cdr3_nt: TGTGCCAGCCCTACCGGTGGGCAGCCAAATTCACCCCTCCACTTT

clone_size: NA
j_call: TRBJ2-1
d_call: NA
v_call: TRBV20-1
cdr3_aa: CSAGLNEQFF
cdr3_nt: TGCAGTGCGGGCTTGAATGAGCAGTTCTTC

clone_size: NA
j_call: TRBJ1-1
d_call: TRBD1
v_call: TRBV28
cdr3_aa: CASSILPGTGNTEAFF
cdr3_nt: TGTGCCAGCAGTATCTTGCCAGGGACAGGGAACACTGAAGCTTTCTTT

clone_size: NA
j_call: TRBJ2-5
d_call: NA
v_call: TRBV2
cdr3_aa: CASSELGEQETQYF
cdr3_nt: TGTGCCAGCAGTGAACTCGGGGAACAAGAGACCCAGTACTTC

clone_size: NA
j_call: TRBJ1-4
d_call: NA
v_call: TRBV28
cdr3_aa: CASSLNGREKLFF
cdr3_nt: TGTGCCAGCAGTTTAAACGGGAGGGAAAAACTGTTTTTT

clone_size: NA
j_call: TRBJ2-2
d_call: NA
v_call: TRBV4-1
cdr3_aa: CASSQEEWQTKRGGELFF
cdr3_nt: TGCGCCAGCAGCCAAGAAGAATGGCAGACCAAACGGGGCGGGGAGCTGTTTTTT

clone_size: NA
j_call: TRBJ2-3
d_call: NA
v_call: TRBV6-5
cdr3_aa: CASSFGTDTQYF
cdr3_nt: TGTGCCAGCAGTTTCGGCACCGATACGCAGTATTTT

clone_size: once
j_call: TRBJ1-2
d_call: NA
v_call: TRBV9
cdr3_aa: CASSVGPKSNYGYTF
cdr3_nt: TGTGCCAGCAGCGTAGGGCCGAAATCTAACTATGGCTACACCTTC

clone_size: NA
j_call: TRBJ2-3
d_call: NA
v_call: TRBV7-6
cdr3_aa: CASSLDRDTQYF
cdr3_nt: TGTGCCAGCAGCTTAGACAGGGATACGCAGTATTTT

clone_size: NA
j_call: TRBJ2-5
d_call: NA
v_call: TRBV9
cdr3_aa: CASSVEGQQETQYF
cdr3_nt: TGTGCCAGCAGCGTAGAAGGGCAGCAAGAGACCCAGTACTTC

clone_size: few
j_call: TRBJ2-6
d_call: NA
v_call: TRBV10-3
cdr3_aa: CASTFGSGANVLTF
cdr3_nt: TGTGCCAGTACCTTCGGCTCTGGGGCCAACGTCCTGACTTTC

clone_size: NA
j_call: TRBJ2-7
d_call: NA
v_call: TRBV4-1
cdr3_aa: CASSQVTGHYEQYF
cdr3_nt: TGCGCCAGCAGCCAAGTAACAGGGCACTACGAGCAGTACTTC

clone_size: NA
j_call: TRBJ1-1
d_call: NA
v_call: TRBV19
cdr3_aa: CASSVQGDITEAFF
cdr3_nt: TGTGCCAGTAGTGTCCAGGGTGATATCACTGAAGCTTTCTTT

clone_size: NA
j_call: TRBJ2-7
d_call: NA
v_call: TRBV6-5
cdr3_aa: CASSYSLETGSYEQYF
cdr3_nt: TGTGCCAGCAGTTACTCCCTCGAGACAGGCTCCTACGAGCAGTACTTC

clone_size: NA
j_call: TRBJ2-3
d_call: TRBD2
v_call: TRBV7-3
cdr3_aa: CASSHNPSGGVDTQYF
cdr3_nt: TGTGCCAGCAGCCACAACCCTAGCGGGGGGGTGGATACGCAGTATTTT

clone_size: once
j_call: TRBJ2-6
d_call: TRBD1
v_call: TRBV11-2
cdr3_aa: CASSYRTGPSSGANVLTF
cdr3_nt: TGTGCCAGCAGCTACAGGACAGGTCCGAGCTCTGGGGCCAACGTCCTGACTTTC

clone_size: NA
j_call: TRBJ2-7
d_call: NA
v_call: TRBV7-9
cdr3_aa: CASSLGAGHSSYEQYF
cdr3_nt: TGTGCCAGCAGCTTAGGTGCGGGACATAGCTCCTACGAGCAGTACTTC

clone_size: NA
j_call: TRBJ1-6
d_call: NA
v_call: TRBV5-1
cdr3_aa: CASSFGGGISPLHF
cdr3_nt: TGCGCCAGCAGCTTCGGAGGGGGAATTTCACCCCTCCACTTT

clone_size: NA
j_call: TRBJ2-5
d_call: TRBD2
v_call: TRBV29-1
cdr3_aa: CSVEDRGGVGETQYF
cdr3_nt: TGCAGCGTTGAAGATCGGGGAGGGGTGGGGGAGACCCAGTACTTC

clone_size: NA
j_call: TRBJ1-4
d_call: TRBD1
v_call: TRBV28
cdr3_aa: CASSFRDRGFEKLFF
cdr3_nt: TGTGCCAGCAGCTTCCGGGACAGGGGCTTTGAAAAACTGTTTTTT

clone_size: NA
j_call: TRBJ1-5
d_call: TRBD1
v_call: TRBV5-8
cdr3_aa: CASSLRDSLGQPQHF
cdr3_nt: TGTGCCAGCAGCTTGCGGGACAGCCTTGGTCAGCCCCAGCATTTT

clone_size: NA
j_call: TRBJ1-2
d_call: TRBD1
v_call: TRBV6-5
cdr3_aa: CASSYSPGGDGYTF
cdr3_nt: TGTGCCAGCAGTTACTCGCCAGGGGGTGATGGCTACACCTTC

clone_size: NA
j_call: TRBJ1-2
d_call: TRBD1
v_call: TRBV10-3
cdr3_aa: CAISPPDRGYGYTF
cdr3_nt: TGTGCCATCAGCCCCCCGGACAGGGGGTATGGCTACACCTTC

clone_size: once
j_call: TRBJ1-5
d_call: NA
v_call: TRBV21-1
cdr3_aa: CASSRRGQNQPQHF
cdr3_nt: TGTGCCAGCAGCCGCAGGGGGCAAAATCAGCCCCAGCATTTT

clone_size: NA
j_call: TRBJ1-1
d_call: NA
v_call: TRBV27
cdr3_aa: CASSLSWGAEAFF
cdr3_nt: TGTGCCAGCAGTTTATCTTGGGGAGCTGAAGCTTTCTTT

clone_size: NA
j_call: TRBJ2-5
d_call: NA
v_call: TRBV28
cdr3_aa: CASSSGNQETQYF
cdr3_nt: TGTGCCAGCAGTTCCGGGAATCAAGAGACCCAGTACTTC

clone_size: NA
j_call: TRBJ2-7
d_call: NA
v_call: TRBV13
cdr3_aa: CASSLGLEEQYF
cdr3_nt: TGTGCCAGCAGCTTAGGACTAGAGGAGCAGTACTTC

clone_size: NA
j_call: TRBJ1-6
d_call: NA
v_call: TRBV5-1
cdr3_aa: CASSLGGGAGQPPLHF
cdr3_nt: TGCGCCAGCAGCTTGGGCGGGGGCGCGGGTCAGCCACCCCTCCACTTT